This T cell receptor beta chain was captured in a study of post-analysis software for immune sequencing data. Germline assignment: CDR1 SEHNR and CDR2 FQNEAQ (reference sequence). The CDR3 totals 16 residues. General study results and limits: A handful of TRBV segments, including TRBV5-6, TRBV5-1 and TRBV20-1, were more frequent in patients than controls. Co-batched samples clustered tightly together by F measure. Multiple sclerosis patients showed significantly lower normalized Chao1 diversity than controls did.

The TCR beta cDNA libraries carried unique molecular identifiers. T cells numbering roughly 1 to 10 million yielded a few hundred thousand cDNA molecules. Via MiXCR, TCRdb re-called the PCR reads, giving one row per CDR3 protein. The repertoire has some 890,000 distinct CDR3 sequences, roughly 50% of them found once; the top ten carry around 4.5%. Notes on this clonotype: What it recognizes is unknown.

The J gene is TRBJ2-7, the V gene TRBV7-9; TRBD2 is a possible D gene (6 bases). The J call is in doubt because the DNA end fits TRBJ2-5 better. The origin of this receptor is a girl aged 10-17 years with multiple sclerosis. Sequencing used blood. In DNA, the CDR3 is TGTGCCAGCAGCTTAACGGGGCGGAAGGGAGGAGAGACCCAGTACTTC. This encodes CASSLTGRKGGETQYF.